These 28 T cell receptor beta chains share one sample of origin, sequenced in a study of cytomegalovirus exposure and HLA in healthy donors. The primer mix had 60 Vbeta and 13 Jbeta primers. Data came from immunoSEQ multiplex PCR; TCRdb stores just in-frame clones and leaves some out. The data contain more than 200,000 clones, 85% to 90% of them seen just once; the ten biggest clones take up 1.3%. The sample taken for sequencing was PBMCs. The receptor source for this set is a human donor in good health.

The chain's CDR3 is CASSESLALGGELFF. Here the CDR3 DNA reads TGCGCCAGCAGTGAGTCACTAGCTTTAGGCGGGGAGCTGTTTTTT. The rearrangement joins TRBV10-2 to TRBJ2-2; tentative D call: TRBD2 (6 bases). V was shortened by 0 bases and J by 7 bases, with 12 bases between the two germline ends. The CDR3 is made up of 15 amino acids. Germline loops: CDR1 WSHSY, CDR2 SAAADI.

This chain joins TRBV4-1 and TRBJ2-1, with 11 bases aligning to TRBD1. J was trimmed by 7 bases and V by 2 bases; bases with no gene match: 7. CDR3 length equals 16 residues. The V gene's germline CDR1 is MGHRA and CDR2 YSYEKL. The CDR3 nucleotides read TGCGCCAGCAGCCAAAAACGGGACAGGGGGGAAAATGAGCAGTTCTTC. Protein product: CASSQKRDRGENEQFF.

The V gene is TRBV7-2, the J gene TRBJ2-7; 7 bases are shared with TRBD1. Trimming at V came to 5 bases and at J to 0 bases, leaving 7 bases not matched to a gene. Germline lookup yields CDR1 SGHTA and CDR2 FQGNSA. CDR3 length equals 15 residues. The chain's CDR3 is CASSVTGSLSYEQYF. The CDR3 bases are TGTGCCAGCAGCGTGACAGGGTCACTCTCCTACGAGCAGTACTTC.

This sequence joins TRBV5-5 and TRBJ2-3; 9 bases fit TRBD2. CDR3 length: 16 residues. V trimming: 2 bases; J trimming: 2 bases; junction bases outside the gene matches: 6. The germline CDR1 and CDR2 sequences are SGHKS and YYEKEE (reference sequence). The CDR3 spells CASSFGGRAATDTQYF. The CDR3 region has the DNA TGTGCCAGCAGCTTCGGCGGGAGGGCGGCCACAGATACGCAGTATTTT.

The chain couples TRBV5-1 to TRBJ2-7; 8 nucleotides align to TRBD2. The CDR3 has 17 amino acids. CDR1 is SGHRS, CDR2 YFSETQ, per germline. V was clipped by 0 bases and J by 3 bases; unmatched bases: 11. CDR3 residues: CASSLAGGAGDYYEQYF. The CDR3 DNA reads as TGCGCCAGCAGCTTGGCCGGGGGGGCGGGAGACTACTACGAGCAGTACTTC.

This clone was seen a few times. The rearrangement links TRBV11-2 to TRBJ2-3, with D tentatively TRBD1 (6 bases). The germline V and J ends were trimmed by 3 bases and 3 bases, with 7 bases remaining between them. This CDR3 spans 13 amino acids. Germline V CDR1 and CDR2: SGHAT, FQNNGV. CDR3 nucleotides: TGTGCCAGCAGCTTTAGGGGGACAGATACGCAGTATTTT. Its translation: CASSFRGTDTQYF.

The rearrangement joins TRBV5-4 to TRBJ1-5; TRBD1 matches at 9 bases. The germline V gene has CDR1 SGHNT and CDR2 YYREEE (reference sequence). The CDR3 has 15 residues. J lost 5 bases, V lost 4 bases, and 7 bases had no gene match. CDR3 coding DNA: TGTGCCAGCAGCACCGGGACAGGGAGGGATCAGCCCCAGCATTTT. This codes for CASSTGTGRDQPQHF.

The gene calls are TRBV7-3 and TRBJ2-3; 8 nucleotides agree with TRBD2. This CDR3 is 15 amino acids long. J lost 3 bases, V lost 1 base, and 3 bases had no gene match. Germline loops: CDR1 SGHTA, CDR2 FQGTGA. The CDR3 DNA sequence: TGTGCCAGCAGCTTAAATCCTAGCGGGACAGATACGCAGTATTTT. Encoded protein: CASSLNPSGTDTQYF.

The sample holds one count of this clone. This chain uses TRBV6-5 with TRBJ1-2, with D possibly TRBD1 on 6 matching bases. V lost 0 bases and J 6 bases, leaving 17 bases between the germline ends. Germline CDR1 MNHEY, CDR2 SVGAGI. The CDR3 sequence is 16 residues long. Here the CDR3 DNA reads TGTGCCAGCAGTTACTCTGGACAGACTCTCGTCAATGGCTACACCTTC. This translates into CASSYSGQTLVNGYTF.

The CDR3 bases are TGCGCCAGCAGCTTGCCAGGGGCTGAAGCTTTCTTT. It codes for CASSLPGAEAFF. J is TRBJ1-1 and V is TRBV5-1; D may be TRBD1 (6 bases). Germline V gene lookup returns CDR1 SGHRS and CDR2 YFSETQ. Trimming left V 1 base short and J 6 bases short, with 7 bases between. CDR3 length: 12 residues.

The chain is built from TRBV6-1 and TRBJ2-7, with TRBD2 identical over 9 bases. Looked up from germline, CDR1 is MNHNS and CDR2 is SASEGT. The V gene end was trimmed by 8 bases and the J gene end by 3 bases; junction bases not matched to a gene: 8. CDR3 size: 14 residues. The DNA for the CDR3 is TGTGCCAGCGGTTCGGCTAGCGGGATCTACGAGCAGTACTTC. The encoded protein is CASGSASGIYEQYF.

J is TRBJ1-2 and V is TRBV1; TRBD1 is taken as the D call from the table, unchecked against the DNA. TRBV1 is tagged as a pseudogene. This CDR3 is 19 amino acids long. The CDR3 region has the DNA TGCACCAGCAGCCAAGGTTTACCCCAAAAACAGGTGGTACACTATGGCTACACCTTC. Amino acids: CTSSQGLPQKQVVHYGYTF.

The genes are TRBV11-2 and TRBJ2-7; TRBD2 matches at 9 bases. The CDR3 loop spans 15 amino acids. The trim removed 5 bases at V and 3 bases at J, leaving 8 bases unmatched. Germline CDR1 reads SGHAT; CDR2 reads FQNNGV. CDR3 loop: CASSRGTSRLYEQYF. CDR3 DNA sequence: TGTGCCAGCAGCCGCGGGACTAGCCGCCTCTACGAGCAGTACTTC.

The CDR3 DNA reads TGCAGCGTTGTGAATAGCGGGGCGGGCACAGATACGCAGTATTTT. Translation gives CSVVNSGAGTDTQYF. The gene calls are TRBV29-1 and TRBJ2-3; 8 bases align to TRBD2. Germline CDR1 is SQVTM and CDR2 is ANQGSEA. CDR3 length: 15 residues. The junction had 7 bases not matched to a gene; V was cut back by 4 bases and J by 1 base.

V is TRBV28 and J is TRBJ2-3; maybe TRBD2 (5 bases). Germline assignment: CDR1 MDHEN and CDR2 SYDVKM. This CDR3 has 12 residues. V lost 5 bases and J 9 bases, leaving 12 bases between the germline ends. The CDR3 spells CASSPVGSTQYF. Written as DNA, the CDR3 is TGTGCCAGCAGTCCTGTAGGGAGCACGCAGTATTTT.

V and J are TRBV5-4 and TRBJ2-3; D perhaps matches TRBD2 (5 bases). The CDR3 is 14 residues long. CDR1 and CDR2 (germline): SGHNT, YYREEE (reference sequence). V shed 4 bases and J shed 4 bases, with 13 bases lying between them. The CDR3 DNA is TGTGCCAGCAGCCTGGCGGGTATGGCAGATACGCAGTATTTT. This sequence encodes CASSLAGMADTQYF.

The V and J genes are TRBV9 and TRBJ1-5; the D gene is possibly TRBD1 (6 bases). V lost 2 bases to trimming and J lost 0 bases, with 9 bases between them. Germline V gene data show CDR1 as SGDLS and CDR2 as YYNGEE. This CDR3 has 15 residues. CDR3 residues: CASSVTGNSNQPQHF. In nucleotides, the CDR3 is TGTGCCAGCAGCGTGACAGGCAATAGCAATCAGCCCCAGCATTTT.

The V gene is TRBV5-8, the J gene TRBJ2-5, with 10 positions matching TRBD1. Germline V gives CDR1 SGHTS, CDR2 YDEGEE. V gave up 0 bases and J gave up 2 bases; unmatched junction bases: 1. This CDR3 region has 15 residues. CDR3 protein: CASSLGTGGQETQYF. Written as DNA, the CDR3 is TGTGCCAGCAGCTTGGGGACAGGGGGACAAGAGACCCAGTACTTC.

The chain is built from TRBV27 and TRBJ2-1, with 7 nucleotides matching TRBD2. The trim removed 2 bases at V and 7 bases at J, leaving 14 bases unmatched. Germline lookup yields CDR1 MNHEY and CDR2 SMNVEV (reference sequence). The CDR3 has 17 amino acids. CDR3 nucleotide sequence: TGTGCCAGCAGTTTAGGTCAGCGGGACTATCAGCGGAATGAGCAGTTCTTC. Amino acids: CASSLGQRDYQRNEQFF.

This chain joins TRBV6-5 and TRBJ2-7; D ambiguous. Trimming took off 8 bases at V and 1 base at J, with 15 bases between the two ends. CDR1 and CDR2 from the germline V gene are MNHEY and SVGAGI. The CDR3 is 14 residues long. This CDR3 is CASAGEEQSYEQYF. DNA for the CDR3: TGTGCCAGCGCCGGTGAAGAGCAATCCTACGAGCAGTACTTC.

This chain joins TRBV7-9 and TRBJ2-7; TRBD2 aligns across 11 bases. Germline loops: CDR1 SEHNR, CDR2 FQNEAQ (reference sequence). Trimming at V came to 0 bases and at J to 0 bases, leaving 4 bases not matched to a gene. The CDR3 is 17 amino acids. In DNA form, the CDR3 reads TGTGCCAGCAGCTTAGCGCTGACTAGCGGGGCCTCCTACGAGCAGTACTTC. It yields the protein CASSLALTSGASYEQYF.

In the case of this clone: Other DNA sequences in this specimen translate into the identical CDR3. The V call is TRBV2, the J call TRBJ2-7; D may be TRBD2 (6 bases). The CDR3 extends over 14 amino acids. Germline-derived CDR1 and CDR2 are SNHLY and FYNNEI. The V gene lost 7 bases and the J gene lost 2 bases, with 15 bases spanning the gap. Written as DNA, the CDR3 is TGTGCCAGCAAGTCAGCTAGCGTAACCTACGAGCAGTACTTC. Amino acid sequence: CASKSASVTYEQYF.

The CDR3 is CASSLSRDTYEQYF. The CDR3 DNA sequence: TGTGCCAGCAGTTTGAGCAGGGATACCTACGAGCAGTACTTC. The V gene is TRBV28, the J gene TRBJ2-7; D is possibly TRBD1 (5 bases). The V gene lost 3 bases and the J gene lost 2 bases, with 11 bases spanning the gap. Germline CDR1 reads MDHEN; CDR2 reads SYDVKM. This CDR3 is built from 14 residues.

The CDR3 loop is CASSPTPSGINEQFF. The CDR3 bases are TGTGCCAGCAGCCCTACCCCCAGCGGAATAAATGAGCAGTTCTTC. V gene TRBV6-5 combines with J gene TRBJ2-1, with D possibly matching TRBD2 (5 bases). Germline CDR1 and CDR2: MNHEY and SVGAGI. The CDR3 loop spans 15 amino acids. Trimming pared 6 bases from V and 7 bases from J, leaving 19 bases between.

The rearrangement joins TRBV10-2 to TRBJ2-2; TRBD1 aligns across 10 bases. V was pared by 5 bases and J by 4 bases, with 4 bases of the junction left unmatched. The CDR3 is 15 amino acids. CDR1 is WSHSY and CDR2 is SAAADI in the germline V gene. This CDR3 reads CASSRDRGSTGELFF. The CDR3, as DNA: TGCGCCAGCAGTCGGGACAGGGGAAGCACCGGGGAGCTGTTTTTT.

This clone has more than one count but fewer than ten. This chain uses TRBV7-3 with TRBJ2-1; 7 bases map to TRBD2. Germline loops: CDR1 SGHTA, CDR2 FQGTGA. The V gene end was trimmed by 0 bases and the J gene end by 8 bases; junction bases not matched to a gene: 4. The CDR3 length is 14 residues. The chain's CDR3 is CASSLTGGPDEQFF. The DNA for the CDR3 is TGTGCCAGCAGCTTAACGGGAGGGCCGGATGAGCAGTTCTTC.

This clone appeared a single time. The chain recombines TRBV18 with TRBJ2-3; TRBD2 agrees at 8 bases. CDR1 KGHSH and CDR2 LQKENI come from the germline V gene. The CDR3 is made up of 16 amino acids. The junction had 4 bases not matched to a gene; V was cut back by 1 base and J by 1 base. The chain's CDR3 is CASSPRTSGRTDTQYF. The CDR3 DNA sequence: TGTGCCAGCTCACCACGTACTAGCGGCCGCACAGATACGCAGTATTTT.

In nucleotides, the CDR3 is TGCGCCAGCAGCCTCTCGGTAGTGAACACCGGGGAGCTGTTTTTT. Protein sequence: CASSLSVVNTGELFF. V is TRBV5-1 and J is TRBJ2-2; the D is unclear. The V gene lost 4 bases and the J gene lost 1 base, with 11 bases spanning the gap. The CDR3 length is 15 residues. From germline, CDR1 is SGHRS and CDR2 YFSETQ. The variable domain in full, completed from reference TRBV5-1 and TRBJ2-2, reads KAGVTQTPRYLIKTRGQQVTLSCSPISGHRSVSWYQQTPGQGLQFLFEYFSETQRNKGNFPGRFSGRQFSNSRSEMNVSTLELGDSALYLCASSLSVVNTGELFFGEGSRLTVL.